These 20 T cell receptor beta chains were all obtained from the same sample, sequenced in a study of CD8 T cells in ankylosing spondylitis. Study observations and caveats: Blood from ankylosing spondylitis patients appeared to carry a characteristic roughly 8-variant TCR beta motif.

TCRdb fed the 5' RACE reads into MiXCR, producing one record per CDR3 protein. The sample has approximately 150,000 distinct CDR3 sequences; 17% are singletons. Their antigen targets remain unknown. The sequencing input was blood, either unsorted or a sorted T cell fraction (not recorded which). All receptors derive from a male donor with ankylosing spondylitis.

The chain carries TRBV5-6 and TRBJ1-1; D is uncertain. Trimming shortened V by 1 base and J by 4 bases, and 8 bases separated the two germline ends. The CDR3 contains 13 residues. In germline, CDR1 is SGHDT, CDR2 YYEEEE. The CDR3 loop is CASSLMVGTEAFF. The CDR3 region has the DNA TGTGCCAGCAGCTTGATGGTGGGCACTGAAGCTTTCTTT.

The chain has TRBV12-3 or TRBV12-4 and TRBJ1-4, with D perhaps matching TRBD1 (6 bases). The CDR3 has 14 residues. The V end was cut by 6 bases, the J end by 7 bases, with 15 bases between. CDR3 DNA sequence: TGTGCCAGCAGCCCACAGGGCCTTTTTGAAAAACTGTTTTTT. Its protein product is CASSPQGLFEKLFF.

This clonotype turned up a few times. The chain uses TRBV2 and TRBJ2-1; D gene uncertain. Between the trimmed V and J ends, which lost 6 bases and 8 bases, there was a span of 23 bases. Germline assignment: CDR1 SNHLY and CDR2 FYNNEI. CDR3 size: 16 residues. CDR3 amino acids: CASRPPGRPVPDEQFF. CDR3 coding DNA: TGTGCCAGCAGACCCCCTGGACGGCCCGTGCCCGATGAGCAGTTCTTC.

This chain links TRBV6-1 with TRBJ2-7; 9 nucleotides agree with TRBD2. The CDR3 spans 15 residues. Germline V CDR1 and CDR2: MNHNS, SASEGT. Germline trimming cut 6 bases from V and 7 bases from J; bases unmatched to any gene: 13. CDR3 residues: CASRRDSSGVREQYF. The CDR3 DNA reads TGTGCCAGCAGAAGGGACTCTAGCGGGGTGAGAGAGCAGTACTTC.

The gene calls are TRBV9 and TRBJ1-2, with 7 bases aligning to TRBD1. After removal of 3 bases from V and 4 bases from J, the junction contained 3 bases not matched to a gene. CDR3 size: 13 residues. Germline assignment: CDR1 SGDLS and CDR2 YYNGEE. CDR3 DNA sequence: TGTGCCAGCAGCGGGGGGACAGTCTATGGCTACACCTTC. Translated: CASSGGTVYGYTF.

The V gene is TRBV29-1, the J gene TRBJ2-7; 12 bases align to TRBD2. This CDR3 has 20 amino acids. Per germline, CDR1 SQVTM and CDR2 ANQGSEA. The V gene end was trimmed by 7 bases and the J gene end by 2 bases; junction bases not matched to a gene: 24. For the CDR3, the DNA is TGCAGCGCCCAAGGGGATCTCTGGACTAGCGGGAAGGTGGGTACCTACGAGCAGTACTTC. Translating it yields CSAQGDLWTSGKVGTYEQYF.

CDR3 amino acids: CASSYWGANQPQHF. DNA of the CDR3: TGTGCCAGCTCTTATTGGGGCGCCAACCAGCCCCAGCATTTT. The rearrangement joins TRBV28 to TRBJ1-5, with D tentatively TRBD1 (5 bases). CDR1 MDHEN and CDR2 SYDVKM come from the germline V gene. CDR3 length equals 14 residues. Between the trimmed V and J ends, which lost 8 bases and 7 bases, there was a span of 18 bases.

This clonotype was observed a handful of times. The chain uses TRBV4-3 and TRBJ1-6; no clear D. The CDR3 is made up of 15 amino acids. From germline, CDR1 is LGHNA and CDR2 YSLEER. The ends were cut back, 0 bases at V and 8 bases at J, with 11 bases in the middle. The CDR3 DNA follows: TGCGCCAGCAGCCAAGATAGGTCGGGAGATTCACCCCTCCACTTT. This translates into CASSQDRSGDSPLHF.

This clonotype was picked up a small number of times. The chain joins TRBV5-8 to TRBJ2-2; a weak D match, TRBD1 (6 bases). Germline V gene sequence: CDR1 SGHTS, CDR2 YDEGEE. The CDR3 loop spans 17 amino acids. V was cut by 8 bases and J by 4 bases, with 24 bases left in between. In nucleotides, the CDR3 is TGTGCCAGATCCGGGACAAAACACTACTCGGGCACCGGGGAGCTGTTTTTT. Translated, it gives CARSGTKHYSGTGELFF. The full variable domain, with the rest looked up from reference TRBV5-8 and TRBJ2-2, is EAGVTQSPTHLIKTRGQQATLRCSPISGHTSVYWYQQALGLGLQFLLWYDEGEERNRGNFPPRFSGRQFPNYSSELNVNALELEDSALYLCARSGTKHYSGTGELFFGEGSRLTVL.

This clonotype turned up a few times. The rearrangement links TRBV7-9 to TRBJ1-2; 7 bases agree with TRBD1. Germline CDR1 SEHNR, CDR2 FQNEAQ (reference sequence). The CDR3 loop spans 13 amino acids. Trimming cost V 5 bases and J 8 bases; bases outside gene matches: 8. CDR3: CASSGDSWMGYTF. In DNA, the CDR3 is TGTGCCAGCAGCGGGGACAGTTGGATGGGCTACACCTTC.

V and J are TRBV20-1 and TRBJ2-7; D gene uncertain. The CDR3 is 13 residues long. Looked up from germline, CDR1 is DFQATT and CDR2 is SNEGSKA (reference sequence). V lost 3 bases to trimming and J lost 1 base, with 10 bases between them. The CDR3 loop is CSARQGRSYEQYF. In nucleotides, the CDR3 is TGCAGTGCTAGGCAAGGAAGGTCCTACGAGCAGTACTTC.

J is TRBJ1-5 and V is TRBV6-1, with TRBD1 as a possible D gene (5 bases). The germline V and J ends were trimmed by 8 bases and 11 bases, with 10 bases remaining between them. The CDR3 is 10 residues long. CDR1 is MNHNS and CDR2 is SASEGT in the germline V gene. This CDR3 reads CASSSGAQHF. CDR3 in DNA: TGTGCCAGCTCTTCGGGGGCCCAGCATTTT.

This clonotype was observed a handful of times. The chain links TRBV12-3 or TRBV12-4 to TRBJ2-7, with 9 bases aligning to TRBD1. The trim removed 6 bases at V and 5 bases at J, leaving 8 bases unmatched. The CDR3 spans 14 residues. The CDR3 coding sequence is TGTGCCAGCAGCCCCCGGGACAGGGACCACGAGCAGTACTTC. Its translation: CASSPRDRDHEQYF.

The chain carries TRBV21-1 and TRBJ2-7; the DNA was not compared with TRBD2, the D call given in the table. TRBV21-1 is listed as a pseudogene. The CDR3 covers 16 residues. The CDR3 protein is CASSKCGAGYHYEQYF. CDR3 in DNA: TGTGCCAGCAGCAAATGTGGAGCGGGATACCACTACGAGCAGTACTTC.

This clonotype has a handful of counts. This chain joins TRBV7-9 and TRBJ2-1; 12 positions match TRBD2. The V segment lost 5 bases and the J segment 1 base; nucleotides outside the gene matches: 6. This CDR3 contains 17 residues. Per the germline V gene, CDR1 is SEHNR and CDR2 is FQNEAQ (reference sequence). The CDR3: CASSPLAGGQSYNEQFF. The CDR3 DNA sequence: TGTGCCAGCAGCCCTCTAGCGGGAGGGCAATCCTACAATGAGCAGTTCTTC.

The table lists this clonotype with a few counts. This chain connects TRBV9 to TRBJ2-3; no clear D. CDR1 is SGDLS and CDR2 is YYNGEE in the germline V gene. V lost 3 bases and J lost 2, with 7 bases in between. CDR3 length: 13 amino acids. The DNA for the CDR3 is TGTGCCAGCAGCGCACCCTCCACAGATACGCAGTATTTT. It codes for CASSAPSTDTQYF.

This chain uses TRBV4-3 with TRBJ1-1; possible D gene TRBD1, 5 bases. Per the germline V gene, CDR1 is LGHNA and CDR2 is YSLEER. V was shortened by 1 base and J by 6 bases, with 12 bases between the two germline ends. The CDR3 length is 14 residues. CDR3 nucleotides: TGCGCCAGCAGCCAAGTTGGGGGTTCAGCTGAAGCTTTCTTT. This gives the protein CASSQVGGSAEAFF.

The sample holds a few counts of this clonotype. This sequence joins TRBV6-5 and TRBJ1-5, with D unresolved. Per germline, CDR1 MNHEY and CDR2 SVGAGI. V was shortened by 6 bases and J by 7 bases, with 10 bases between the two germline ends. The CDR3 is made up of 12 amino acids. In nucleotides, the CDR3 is TGTGCCAGCAGCCATGAGGGCCAGCCCCAGCATTTT. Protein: CASSHEGQPQHF.

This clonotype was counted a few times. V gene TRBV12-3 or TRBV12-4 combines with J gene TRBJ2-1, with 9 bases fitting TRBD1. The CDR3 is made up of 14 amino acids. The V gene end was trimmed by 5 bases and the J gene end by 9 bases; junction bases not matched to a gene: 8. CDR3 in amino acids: CASSPGTGFVEQFF. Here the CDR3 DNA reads TGTGCCAGCAGTCCCGGGACAGGGTTCGTTGAGCAGTTCTTC.

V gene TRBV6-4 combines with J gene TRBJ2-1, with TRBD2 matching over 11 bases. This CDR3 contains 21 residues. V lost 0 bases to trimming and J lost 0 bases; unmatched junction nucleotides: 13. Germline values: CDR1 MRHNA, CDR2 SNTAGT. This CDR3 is CASSDSPVSGRAPSSYNEQFF. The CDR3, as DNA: TGTGCCAGCAGTGACTCGCCAGTTAGCGGGAGGGCCCCAAGCTCCTACAATGAGCAGTTCTTC.